Below are 25 T cell receptor beta chains sequenced from a single sample in a study of blood T cell repertoires in COVID-19. TCRdb's copy holds only in-frame clones and misses some; the assay was immunoSEQ multiplex PCR. The table has a few hundred thousand clones, over 70% seen once. Material for sequencing was peripheral blood. The receptors here all came from a woman in her seventies with COVID-19, enrolled during active disease.

This chain uses TRBV21-1 with TRBJ2-6; the DNA was not used to check the table's D call, TRBD1. TRBV21-1 is described as a pseudogene. CDR3 size: 19 residues. The CDR3 loop is CASSKALQGCSSGANVLTF. The CDR3 nucleotides read TGTGCCAGCAGCAAAGCCCTTCAGGGCTGTAGCTCTGGGGCCAACGTCCTGACTTTC.

V is TRBV28 and J is TRBJ2-5, with 8 bases fitting TRBD1. Trimming took 4 bases from V and 6 from J; bases not matched to a gene: 10. The germline V gene encodes CDR1 MDHEN and CDR2 SYDVKM. This CDR3 has 15 residues. The CDR3 region is CASSSRTGRLQTQYF. In nucleotides, the CDR3 is TGTGCCAGCAGTTCCCGGACAGGGAGATTACAGACCCAGTACTTC.

In this sample, this clone turned up once. J is TRBJ2-2 and V is TRBV10-3; no firm D call. The CDR3 consists of 14 residues. Germline V lookup: CDR1 ENHRY, CDR2 SYGVKD. The V and J ends lost 5 bases and 0 bases respectively, with 7 bases between them. The CDR3 is CAISFQTNTGELFF. CDR3 sequence (DNA): TGTGCCATCAGTTTCCAAACGAACACCGGGGAGCTGTTTTTT.

V usage is TRBV3-1 (or the pseudogene TRBV3-2) and J usage is TRBJ2-1; a possible D gene is TRBD2 (6 bases). CDR3 length equals 16 residues. V was cut by 4 bases and J by 1 base, with 14 bases left in between. Germline CDR1 reads LGHDT; CDR2 reads YNNKEL (reference sequence). This CDR3 is CASSRTEAGSYNEQFF. The CDR3 bases are TGTGCCAGCAGCCGAACGGAAGCGGGTTCCTACAATGAGCAGTTCTTC.

This clone was counted once. The rearrangement joins TRBV19 to TRBJ2-7, with D possibly matching TRBD1 (6 bases). Germline V lookup: CDR1 LNHDA, CDR2 SQIVND (reference sequence). The CDR3 has 15 amino acids. V gave up 4 bases and J gave up 6 bases, with 19 bases separating them. For the CDR3, the DNA is TGTGCCAGTAGTACGACCGACAACAGGGATTCCGAGCAGTACTTC. Its protein is CASSTTDNRDSEQYF.

This chain uses TRBV4-3 with TRBJ1-1; D is perhaps TRBD1 (5 bases). V was trimmed by 0 bases and J by 1 base, leaving 12 bases between them. Germline V gene data show CDR1 as LGHNA and CDR2 as YSLEER. CDR3 length equals 16 residues. The CDR3: CASSQEVGQGNTEAFF. The CDR3 DNA is TGCGCCAGCAGCCAAGAGGTGGGTCAGGGGAACACTGAAGCTTTCTTT.

The chain uses TRBV30 and TRBJ2-7, with D possibly TRBD1 on 7 matching bases. Trimming cost V 5 bases and J 5 bases, with 13 bases left between them. Germline-derived CDR1 and CDR2 are GTSNPN and SVGIG (reference sequence). The CDR3 spans 12 residues. The CDR3 DNA reads as TGTGCCTGGGGGGGGACAGTCCACGAGCAGTACTTC. This translates into CAWGGTVHEQYF.

Comments on this clone: Other nucleotide sequences from this sample produce the same CDR3. The rearrangement uses TRBV12-3 or TRBV12-4 and TRBJ1-1; D is ambiguous. The ends were cut back, 6 bases at V and 0 bases at J, with 8 bases in the middle. The CDR3 extends over 13 amino acids. DNA of the CDR3: TGTGCCAGCAGCCGCCAGATGAACACTGAAGCTTTCTTT. It translates to CASSRQMNTEAFF.

V is TRBV7-2 and J is TRBJ2-7, with D perhaps TRBD1 (6 bases). Germline V gene lookup returns CDR1 SGHTA and CDR2 FQGNSA. The CDR3 is 15 residues long. V lost 1 base and J 1 base, leaving 11 bases between the germline ends. The CDR3 is CASSLVFTGSYEQYF. CDR3 sequence (DNA): TGTGCCAGCAGCTTAGTTTTCACAGGGTCCTACGAGCAGTACTTC.

The V and J genes are TRBV21-1 and TRBJ2-1; the table's D call of TRBD2 was not tested on the DNA. TRBV21-1 is described as a pseudogene. The CDR3 runs 15 residues. The CDR3 reads CASSKGGRPYNEQFF. The CDR3 DNA is TGTGCCAGCAGCAAGGGCGGGAGGCCTTACAATGAGCAGTTCTTC.

The CDR3 bases are TGTGCCAGCAGTTCCCGGGGTGGACAGACCGTCTATGGCTACACCTTC. Translating it yields CASSSRGGQTVYGYTF. V and J are TRBV27 and TRBJ1-2; possible D gene TRBD1, 6 bases. Trimming left V 4 bases short and J 4 bases short, with 19 bases between. CDR3 length equals 16 residues. Germline values: CDR1 MNHEY, CDR2 SMNVEV (reference sequence).

The chain uses TRBV10-3 and TRBJ2-3; D possibly corresponds to TRBD2 (6 bases). V shed 5 bases and J shed 0 bases, with 9 bases lying between them. The germline V gene has CDR1 ENHRY and CDR2 SYGVKD. The length of the CDR3 is 14 residues. CDR3 DNA: TGTGCCATCAGTTCCGGGACTAGCACAGATACGCAGTATTTT. The encoded protein is CAISSGTSTDTQYF.

The CDR3 loop reads CAWRPANTGELFF. CDR3 DNA sequence: TGTGCCTGGAGGCCAGCGAACACCGGGGAGCTGTTTTTT. This chain links TRBV30 with TRBJ2-2; the D is unclear. The CDR3 is 13 amino acids. Trimming removed 3 bases at V and 0 bases at J, with 5 bases between. CDR1 is GTSNPN and CDR2 is SVGIG in the germline V gene (reference sequence).

In this sample, this clone turned up once. The CDR3 sequence: CASSQETMSSYNEQFF. The CDR3 DNA reads TGTGCCAGCAGCCAAGAGACTATGAGCTCCTACAATGAGCAGTTCTTC. This chain connects TRBV3-1 (or the pseudogene TRBV3-2) to TRBJ2-1; D is possibly TRBD2 (5 bases). The V end lost 0 bases, the J end lost 0 bases, and 9 bases lay between the germline ends. The CDR3 consists of 16 residues. Germline V gene sequence: CDR1 LGHDT, CDR2 YNNKEL (reference sequence).

The rearrangement uses TRBV19 and TRBJ1-5, with TRBD1 as a possible D gene (6 bases). Germline V CDR1 and CDR2: LNHDA, SQIVND (reference sequence). V lost 5 bases and J lost 5, with 16 bases in between. This CDR3 region has 15 residues. The CDR3 spells CASSLGQSLYQPQHF. The CDR3 nucleotides read TGTGCCAGTAGTCTCGGACAGTCTCTTTATCAGCCCCAGCATTTT.

The V gene is TRBV7-9, the J gene TRBJ1-4; D remains unclear. Germline values: CDR1 SEHNR, CDR2 FQNEAQ (reference sequence). The V and J ends lost 3 bases and 8 bases respectively, with 7 bases between them. CDR3 length equals 12 residues. CDR3: CASSLGSEKLFF. The CDR3, as DNA: TGTGCCAGCAGCTTGGGCAGCGAAAAACTGTTTTTT.

This chain's CDR3 is CASSHSGTGVEKLFF. In DNA, the CDR3 is TGCGCCAGCAGCCATAGCGGGACAGGGGTTGAAAAACTGTTTTTT. The chain joins TRBV4-3 to TRBJ1-4, with 10 bases matching TRBD1. V was clipped by 3 bases and J by 7 bases; unmatched bases: 5. The CDR3 covers 15 residues. CDR1 and CDR2 from the germline V gene are LGHNA and YSLEER.

The chain employs TRBV19 and TRBJ1-1; D not certain. Trimming removed 7 bases from V and 6 bases from J, with 12 bases in between. The CDR3 extends over 12 amino acids. Per the germline V gene, CDR1 is LNHDA and CDR2 is SQIVND (reference sequence). Written as DNA, the CDR3 is TGTGCCAGTACTCCCCGGGGTGCTGAAGCTTTCTTT. Protein: CASTPRGAEAFF.

The chain links TRBV4-1 to TRBJ1-2, with D tentatively TRBD1 (5 bases). From germline, CDR1 is MGHRA and CDR2 YSYEKL. This CDR3 region has 17 residues. V was clipped by 3 bases and J by 8 bases, with 25 bases between them. CDR3 bases: TGCGCCAGCAGCCAGGAATGGGAACGGGGGAATGGCTTGGGCTACACCTTC. As protein: CASSQEWERGNGLGYTF.

The gene calls are TRBV3-1 (or the pseudogene TRBV3-2) and TRBJ2-1; 9 bases are a match to TRBD2. There are 17 residues in the CDR3. V trimming: 0 bases; J trimming: 4 bases; junction bases outside the gene matches: 7. Germline V lookup: CDR1 LGHDT, CDR2 YNNKEL (reference sequence). This CDR3 is CASSQDLASGTYNEQFF. CDR3 nucleotide sequence: TGTGCCAGCAGCCAAGATTTGGCTAGCGGGACATACAATGAGCAGTTCTTC.

This chain links TRBV10-3 with TRBJ2-1, with 10 bases lining up with TRBD2. With 7 bases clipped from V and 0 bases from J, the junction kept 6 bases outside the gene matches. Germline V gene lookup returns CDR1 ENHRY and CDR2 SYGVKD. The CDR3 extends over 16 amino acids. CDR3 sequence reads: CAIKAGGVSSYNEQFF. CDR3 coding DNA: TGTGCCATCAAAGCGGGAGGGGTTAGCTCCTACAATGAGCAGTTCTTC.

The rearrangement uses TRBV28 and TRBJ1-3; maybe TRBD1 (5 bases). Between the trimmed V and J ends, which lost 3 bases and 2 bases, there was a span of 11 bases. The germline V gene encodes CDR1 MDHEN and CDR2 SYDVKM. The CDR3 length is 15 residues. CDR3 amino acids: CASSLVRVTGNTIYF. CDR3 nucleotides: TGTGCCAGCAGTTTGGTCAGGGTAACTGGAAACACCATATATTTT.

The V call is TRBV5-5, the J call TRBJ2-1; D gene unclear. The V end lost 3 bases, the J end lost 5 bases, and 12 bases lay between the germline ends. The germline V gene encodes CDR1 SGHKS and CDR2 YYEKEE (reference sequence). The CDR3 is 14 residues long. CDR3 bases: TGTGCCAGCAGCTCGCCCCTAGTTCACAATGAGCAGTTCTTC. This gives the protein CASSSPLVHNEQFF. Together with reference TRBV5-5 and TRBJ2-1, the CDR3 gives the full variable domain: DAGVTQSPTHLIKTRGQQVTLRCSPISGHKSVSWYQQVLGQGPQFIFQYYEKEERGRGNFPDRFSARQFPNYSSELNVNALLLGDSALYLCASSSPLVHNEQFFGPGTRLTVL.

The chain couples TRBV7-9 to TRBJ1-6; no clear D gene. Germline values: CDR1 SEHNR, CDR2 FQNEAQ (reference sequence). Between the trimmed V and J ends, which lost 5 bases and 3 bases, there was a span of 11 bases. This CDR3 is built from 15 residues. The CDR3 DNA follows: TGTGCCAGCAGCCCTCGGCAGGACTATAATTCACCCCTCCACTTT. Its protein is CASSPRQDYNSPLHF.

This clone was observed a single time. The rearrangement uses TRBV30 and TRBJ1-6; no clear D. The germline V and J ends were trimmed by 2 bases and 8 bases, with 7 bases remaining between them. This CDR3 has 12 amino acids. Germline-derived CDR1 and CDR2 are GTSNPN and SVGIG (reference sequence). The CDR3: CAWSQKDSPLHF. In DNA, the CDR3 is TGTGCCTGGAGTCAGAAAGATTCACCCCTCCACTTT. Together with reference TRBV30 and TRBJ1-6, the CDR3 gives the full variable domain: SQTIHQWPATLVQPVGSPLSLECTVEGTSNPNLYWYRQAAGRGLQLLFYSVGIGQISSEVPQNLSASRPQDRQFILSSKKLLLSDSGFYLCAWSQKDSPLHFGNGTRLTVT.